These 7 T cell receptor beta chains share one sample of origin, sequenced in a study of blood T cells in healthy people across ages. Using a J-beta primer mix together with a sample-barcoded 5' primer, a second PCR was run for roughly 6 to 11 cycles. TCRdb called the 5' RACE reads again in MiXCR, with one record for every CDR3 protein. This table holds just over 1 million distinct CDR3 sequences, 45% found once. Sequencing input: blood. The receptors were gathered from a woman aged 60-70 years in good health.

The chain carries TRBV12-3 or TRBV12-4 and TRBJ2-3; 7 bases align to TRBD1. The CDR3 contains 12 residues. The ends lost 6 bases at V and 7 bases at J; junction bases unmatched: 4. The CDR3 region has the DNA TGTGCCAGCAGCCAGACAGGGAATACGCAGTATTTT. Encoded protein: CASSQTGNTQYF.

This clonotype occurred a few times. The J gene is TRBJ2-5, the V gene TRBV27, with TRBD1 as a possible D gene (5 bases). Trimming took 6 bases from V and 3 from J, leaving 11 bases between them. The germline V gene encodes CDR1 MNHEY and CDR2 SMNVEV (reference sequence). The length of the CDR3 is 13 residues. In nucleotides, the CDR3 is TGTGCCAGCAGGCAACAGGCCGAAGAGACCCAGTACTTC. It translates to CASRQQAEETQYF.

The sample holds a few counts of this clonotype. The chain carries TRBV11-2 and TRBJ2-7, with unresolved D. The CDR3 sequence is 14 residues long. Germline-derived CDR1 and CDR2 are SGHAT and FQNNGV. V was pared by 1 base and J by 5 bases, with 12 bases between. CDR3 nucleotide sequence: TGTGCCAGCAGCTTAGGGCAGTCTAGGGACGAGCAGTACTTC. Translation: CASSLGQSRDEQYF.

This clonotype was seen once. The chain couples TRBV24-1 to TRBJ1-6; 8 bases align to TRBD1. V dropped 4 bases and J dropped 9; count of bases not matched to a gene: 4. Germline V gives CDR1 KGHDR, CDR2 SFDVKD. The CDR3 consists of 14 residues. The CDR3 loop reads CATSESGGGSPLHF. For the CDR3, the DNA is TGTGCCACCAGTGAATCAGGGGGCGGTTCACCCCTCCACTTT.

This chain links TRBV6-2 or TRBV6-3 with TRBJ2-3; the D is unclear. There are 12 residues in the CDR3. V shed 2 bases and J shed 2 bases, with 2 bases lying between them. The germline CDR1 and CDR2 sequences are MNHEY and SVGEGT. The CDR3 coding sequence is TGTGCCAGCAGTTACCCCACAGATACGCAGTATTTT. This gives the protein CASSYPTDTQYF.

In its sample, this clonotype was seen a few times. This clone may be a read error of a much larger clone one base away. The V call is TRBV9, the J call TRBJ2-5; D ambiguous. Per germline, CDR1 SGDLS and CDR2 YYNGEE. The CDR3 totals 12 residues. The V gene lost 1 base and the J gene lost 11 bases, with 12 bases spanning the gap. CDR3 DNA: TGTGCCAGCAGCGTATCGGTTAGTGAGCAGTACTTC. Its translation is CASSVSVSEQYF.

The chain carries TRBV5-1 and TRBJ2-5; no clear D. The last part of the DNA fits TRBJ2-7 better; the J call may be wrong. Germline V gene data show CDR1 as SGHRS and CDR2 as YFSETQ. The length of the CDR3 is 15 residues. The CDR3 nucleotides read TGCGCCAGCAGCTTGGAAGACCAGGCTCGTGACGAGCAGTACTTC. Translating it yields CASSLEDQARDEQYF.